These 15 T cell receptor beta chains were sequenced from one sample in a study of T cells expressing NK-cell markers. TCRdb derives one entry per CDR3 protein from the 5' RACE reads, leaving out DNA. The sample holds about 370,000 distinct CDR3 sequences. Sequenced input: blood T cells: a sorted CD56 or NKG2C T cell subset, CD4+ or CD8+ T cells, or bulk PBMC T cells (not recorded which). The receptors derive from a woman in her fifties or sixties in good health.

The chain uses TRBV5-1 and TRBJ2-7; checking the TCRdb D call of TRBD1 is not possible without DNA. Germline-derived CDR1 and CDR2 are SGHRS and YFSETQ. The length of the CDR3 is 16 residues. The CDR3 region is CASSTPQGSTSYEQYF.

The chain carries TRBV6-5 and TRBJ2-3; TCRdb selects TRBD1, and the lack of DNA leaves this call unchecked. This CDR3 has 15 residues. Germline V gives CDR1 MNHEY, CDR2 SVGAGI. The CDR3 loop reads CASSRTGTGTDTQYF.

The genes are TRBV5-1 and TRBJ1-1; TCRdb reports TRBD1, a call that lacks DNA to check it against. The CDR3 contains 17 residues. Germline CDR1 SGHRS, CDR2 YFSETQ. CDR3 sequence: CASSLVGTGASNTEAFF.

The chain links TRBV3-1 to TRBJ2-5; TCRdb proposes TRBD2, but this gene call is untestable without DNA. This CDR3 region has 17 residues. CDR1 and CDR2 (germline): LGHDT, YNNKEL (reference sequence). CDR3 loop: CASSQEVGLAAQETQYF.

V is TRBV10-3 and J is TRBJ2-3; no DNA is available, so the TRBD2 call from TCRdb remains unchecked. Germline lookup yields CDR1 ENHRY and CDR2 SYGVKD. There are 15 residues in the CDR3. CDR3 loop: CAISAASGSLDTQYF.

The V call is TRBV6-4, the J call TRBJ1-2; TCRdb selects TRBD1, and the lack of DNA leaves this call unchecked. Germline CDR1 is MRHNA and CDR2 is SNTAGT. CDR3 length: 13 amino acids. The CDR3: CASRRTGNYGYTF.

V gene TRBV10-1 combines with J gene TRBJ2-5; TCRdb proposes TRBD1, but this gene call is untestable without DNA. The length of the CDR3 is 14 residues. Per germline, CDR1 WNHNN and CDR2 SYGVQD (reference sequence). CDR3 sequence reads: CASGPGGPGETQYF.

CDR3 protein: CASSQQGSGNTIYF. The V gene is TRBV3-1, the J gene TRBJ1-3. Germline V gene data show CDR1 as LGHDT and CDR2 as YNNKEL (reference sequence). CDR3 length: 14 residues.

The rearrangement joins TRBV12-3 or TRBV12-4 to TRBJ1-2. The CDR3 contains 14 residues. Here the CDR3 reads CASSLGPGNYGYTF.

This chain links TRBV20-1 with TRBJ2-1; TCRdb returns TRBD2, unconfirmable since there is no DNA. Germline CDR1 and CDR2: DFQATT and SNEGSKA (reference sequence). CDR3 length: 15 amino acids. The CDR3 spells CGGHWTSGKYNEQFF.

The genes are TRBV27 and TRBJ2-2; no DNA is available, so the TRBD2 call from TCRdb remains unchecked. The CDR3 extends over 18 amino acids. CDR1 and CDR2 (germline): MNHEY, SMNVEV (reference sequence). The CDR3 is CASIKPGLTLANTGELFF.

The CDR3 sequence: CASSQGMRLGKSGELFF. The chain recombines TRBV4-1 with TRBJ2-2; TCRdb's D call, TRBD2, is unchecked because there is no DNA. CDR3 length equals 17 residues. Germline loops: CDR1 MGHRA, CDR2 YSYEKL.

The chain uses TRBV25-1 and TRBJ2-1; TCRdb's D call of TRBD2 is untestable without DNA. Germline V CDR1 and CDR2: MGHDK, SYGVNS. The CDR3 runs 15 residues. The chain's CDR3 is CASTRMGGRANEQFF.

This chain joins TRBV29-1 and TRBJ1-2. Germline CDR1 and CDR2: SQVTM and ANQGSEA. The CDR3 is made up of 14 amino acids. The CDR3 protein is CSVDHSAANYGYTF.

CDR3 sequence: CASRQENYNEQFF. This rearrangement joins TRBV12-3 or TRBV12-4 to TRBJ2-1; there is no DNA to check the TCRdb D call of TRBD1. The CDR3 length is 13 residues.